This entry lists 20 T cell receptor beta chains sequenced from one sample in a study of blood T cell repertoires in COVID-19. Clones were read by immunoSEQ multiplex PCR, and TCRdb kept only the in-frame ones, dropping some. The sample holds under 400,000 clones, roughly 90% seen once. Sequencing used PBMCs or T cells enriched from blood (not recorded which). Receptors were obtained from a woman aged 25 to 39 who had been exposed to COVID-19.

The rearrangement links TRBV14 to TRBJ2-1, with unresolved D. The germline V gene has CDR1 SGHDN and CDR2 FVKESK. The CDR3 spans 17 residues. Trimming took off 2 bases at V and 3 bases at J, with 17 bases between the two ends. CDR3 loop: CASSQWQRSKHYNEQFF. The CDR3 coding sequence is TGTGCCAGCAGCCAATGGCAGCGATCGAAGCACTACAATGAGCAGTTCTTC.

The chain uses TRBV3-1 (or the pseudogene TRBV3-2) and TRBJ1-1, with unresolved D. Germline CDR1 is LGHDT and CDR2 is YNNKEL (reference sequence). This CDR3 spans 16 amino acids. V lost 6 bases and J 4 bases, leaving 21 bases between the germline ends. DNA for the CDR3: TGTGCCAGCAGTCCGAGACCACCTTCCCGGGGCACTGAAGCTTTCTTT. Its protein product is CASSPRPPSRGTEAFF.

This chain connects TRBV28 to TRBJ2-7; D is possibly TRBD1 (6 bases). V lost 5 bases to trimming and J lost 2 bases, with 16 bases between them. The CDR3 is 15 residues long. Germline CDR1 reads MDHEN; CDR2 reads SYDVKM. In DNA form, the CDR3 reads TGTGCCAGCAGTCTACAGGGTTGGGTTCCCTACGAGCAGTACTTC. This codes for CASSLQGWVPYEQYF.

This sequence joins TRBV24-1 and TRBJ1-2; D is perhaps TRBD1 (5 bases). Trimming removed 7 bases from V and 3 bases from J, with 14 bases in between. Germline CDR1 and CDR2: KGHDR and SFDVKD. This CDR3 is 14 amino acids long. The CDR3 nucleotides are TGTGCCACCAGCGCGTGGGGGGTGGACTATGGCTACACCTTC. Translated, it gives CATSAWGVDYGYTF.

For the CDR3, the DNA is TGTGCCACCAGTGAGCCGACTAGCGGGAGGCCCGATGAGCAGTTCTTC. This encodes CATSEPTSGRPDEQFF. V usage is TRBV24-1 and J usage is TRBJ2-1; 13 nucleotides match TRBD2. The CDR3 loop spans 16 amino acids. Germline assignment: CDR1 KGHDR and CDR2 SFDVKD. V lost 4 bases, J lost 8 bases, and 7 bases stayed unmatched.

This chain links TRBV7-2 with TRBJ1-1; D may be TRBD1 (5 bases). The germline CDR1 and CDR2 sequences are SGHTA and FQGNSA. The CDR3 has 14 residues. V lost 2 bases, J lost 11 bases, and 18 bases lay in between. Here the CDR3 DNA reads TGTGCCAGCAGCTTACCGGGGGTGTACCCTAGGGCTTTCTTT. It yields the protein CASSLPGVYPRAFF.

This clone was observed a single time. The V and J genes are TRBV7-9 and TRBJ2-3, with 12 bases matching TRBD2. The J segment lost 4 bases and the V segment lost 4 bases, leaving 3 bases of the junction unmatched. This CDR3 has 15 residues. Germline V gene data show CDR1 as SEHNR and CDR2 as FQNEAQ (reference sequence). CDR3 region: CASSSTSGSADTQYF. The CDR3 nucleotides read TGTGCCAGCAGCTCGACTAGCGGGAGCGCAGATACGCAGTATTTT.

The V and J genes are TRBV10-2 and TRBJ2-1; tentative D call: TRBD2 (5 bases). Trimming took off 8 bases at V and 0 bases at J, with 5 bases between the two ends. From germline, CDR1 is WSHSY and CDR2 SAAADI. CDR3 length: 12 residues. The CDR3 is CASGSSYNEQFF. In nucleotides, the CDR3 is TGCGCCAGCGGGAGCTCCTACAATGAGCAGTTCTTC.

The chain recombines TRBV27 with TRBJ2-7; tentative D call: TRBD1 (5 bases). Trimming took 5 bases from V and 7 from J, leaving 12 bases between them. The CDR3 loop spans 12 amino acids. Germline V gene data show CDR1 as MNHEY and CDR2 as SMNVEV (reference sequence). The CDR3 DNA sequence: TGTGCCAGCAGTCCCCCAGGGTGGGAGCAGTACTTC. This codes for CASSPPGWEQYF.

This chain links TRBV15 with TRBJ1-1; D unclear. The CDR3 sequence is 12 residues long. V lost 1 base, J lost 7 bases, and 7 bases lay in between. Germline V gene data show CDR1 as LNHNV and CDR2 as YYDKDF (reference sequence). The CDR3 DNA reads as TGTGCCACCAGCAGAGGGGAGATTGAAGCTTTCTTT. This encodes CATSRGEIEAFF.

CDR3 in DNA: TGTGCCAGCCGGGGACAGCCTTCCTACGAGCAGTACTTC. Translating gives CASRGQPSYEQYF. The rearrangement joins TRBV19 to TRBJ2-7; 7 positions match TRBD1. V shed 9 bases and J 1 base; nucleotides not matched to a gene: 6. Germline CDR1 and CDR2: LNHDA and SQIVND (reference sequence). This CDR3 is built from 13 residues.

This chain joins TRBV15 and TRBJ2-5, with D perhaps TRBD1 (6 bases). Germline V lookup: CDR1 LNHNV, CDR2 YYDKDF (reference sequence). This CDR3 has 15 residues. V lost 3 bases and J 5 bases, leaving 16 bases between the germline ends. The CDR3 protein is CATSRGTDRFETQYF. The CDR3 nucleotides read TGTGCCACCAGCAGGGGAACCGACAGGTTTGAGACCCAGTACTTC.

This chain connects TRBV6-5 to TRBJ1-5; D may be TRBD1 (6 bases). In germline, CDR1 is MNHEY, CDR2 SVGAGI. The CDR3 covers 12 residues. The CDR3 nucleotides read TGTGGGTTAGGGGGTCGGGATCAGCCCCAGCATTTT. It specifies CGLGGRDQPQHF.

The chain joins TRBV28 to TRBJ2-5, with a weak D call TRBD1 (6 bases). Germline CDR1 is MDHEN and CDR2 is SYDVKM. This CDR3 spans 14 amino acids. V shed 5 bases and J shed 1 base, with 11 bases lying between them. Here the CDR3 DNA reads TGTGCCAGCAGTGCCGGGACAACCCAAGAGACCCAGTACTTC. Amino acid sequence: CASSAGTTQETQYF. Drawing the rest from reference TRBV28 and TRBJ2-5, the complete variable domain is DVKVTQSSRYLVKRTGEKVFLECVQDMDHENMFWYRQDPGLGLRLIYFSYDVKMKEKGDIPEGYSVSREKKERFSLILESASTNQTSMYLCASSAGTTQETQYFGPGTRLLVL.

The rearrangement links TRBV4-1 to TRBJ1-5; unclear D gene. The germline V gene has CDR1 MGHRA and CDR2 YSYEKL. This CDR3 has 15 residues. V was pared by 0 bases and J by 5 bases, with 11 bases between. DNA for the CDR3: TGCGCCAGCAGCCAAGATTCGTACGGGGATCAGCCCCAGCATTTT. Translating gives CASSQDSYGDQPQHF.

The chain combines TRBV24-1 with TRBJ1-2; no clear D gene. Trimming shortened V by 7 bases and J by 8 bases, and 10 bases separated the two germline ends. The CDR3 has 11 amino acids. Germline loops: CDR1 KGHDR, CDR2 SFDVKD. CDR3 sequence reads: CATSGYTGYTF. Written as DNA, the CDR3 is TGTGCCACCAGCGGGTATACGGGCTACACCTTC.

The sample holds one count of this clone. V is TRBV7-2 and J is TRBJ2-3; D unresolved. Trimming took 5 bases from V and 6 from J, leaving 15 bases between them. The CDR3 totals 14 residues. Germline V lookup: CDR1 SGHTA, CDR2 FQGNSA. The DNA of the CDR3 is TGTGCCAGCAGCATACAACCAAGTAGCGATACGCAGTATTTT. Translating it yields CASSIQPSSDTQYF.

The gene calls are TRBV28 and TRBJ2-7; the D is unclear. Trimming cost V 6 bases and J 2 bases, with 14 bases left between them. CDR3 length: 14 amino acids. Germline assignment: CDR1 MDHEN and CDR2 SYDVKM. This CDR3 reads CASSFGGEPYEQYF. The DNA for the CDR3 is TGTGCCAGCAGCTTCGGTGGAGAGCCCTACGAGCAGTACTTC.

The chain uses TRBV11-2 and TRBJ2-3; TRBD2 matches 7 bases. The germline V gene encodes CDR1 SGHAT and CDR2 FQNNGV. V was clipped by 5 bases and J by 11 bases; unmatched bases: 4. This CDR3 has 11 residues. The CDR3 loop is CASSGEGVQYF. In nucleotides, the CDR3 is TGTGCCAGCAGCGGGGAGGGTGTGCAGTATTTT.

The V and J genes are TRBV7-3 and TRBJ2-1; TRBD2 aligns across 10 bases. Germline CDR1 and CDR2: SGHTA and FQGTGA. V was pared by 5 bases and J by 8 bases, with 9 bases of the junction left unmatched. The CDR3 runs to 15 residues. CDR3 protein: CASSPQAGGPDEQFF. As DNA, the CDR3 is TGTGCCAGCAGCCCCCAAGCGGGAGGGCCCGATGAGCAGTTCTTC.